The sample holds a few counts of the clone carrying this TCR beta chain. Trimming left V 6 bases short and J 3 bases short, with 14 bases between. Germline CDR1 reads DFQATT; CDR2 reads SNEGSKA (reference sequence). The length of the CDR3 is 13 residues. These data originate in a study of CD8 T cells in ankylosing spondylitis. MiXCR, applied by TCRdb to the 5' RACE reads, yields one record per CDR3 protein. Among hundreds of thousands of distinct CDR3 sequences, roughly a tenth were seen once, and the ten largest hold approximately 20%. The receptor was derived from a male donor with ankylosing spondylitis or in good health (not recorded which). The sequenced sample was blood, either unsorted or a sorted T cell fraction (not recorded which). The chain combines TRBV20-1 with TRBJ1-2, with a weak D call TRBD1 (5 bases). CDR3 bases: TGCAGTGCGTCAACCGGGACGGACTATGGCTACACCTTC. Its translation: CSASTGTDYGYTF.